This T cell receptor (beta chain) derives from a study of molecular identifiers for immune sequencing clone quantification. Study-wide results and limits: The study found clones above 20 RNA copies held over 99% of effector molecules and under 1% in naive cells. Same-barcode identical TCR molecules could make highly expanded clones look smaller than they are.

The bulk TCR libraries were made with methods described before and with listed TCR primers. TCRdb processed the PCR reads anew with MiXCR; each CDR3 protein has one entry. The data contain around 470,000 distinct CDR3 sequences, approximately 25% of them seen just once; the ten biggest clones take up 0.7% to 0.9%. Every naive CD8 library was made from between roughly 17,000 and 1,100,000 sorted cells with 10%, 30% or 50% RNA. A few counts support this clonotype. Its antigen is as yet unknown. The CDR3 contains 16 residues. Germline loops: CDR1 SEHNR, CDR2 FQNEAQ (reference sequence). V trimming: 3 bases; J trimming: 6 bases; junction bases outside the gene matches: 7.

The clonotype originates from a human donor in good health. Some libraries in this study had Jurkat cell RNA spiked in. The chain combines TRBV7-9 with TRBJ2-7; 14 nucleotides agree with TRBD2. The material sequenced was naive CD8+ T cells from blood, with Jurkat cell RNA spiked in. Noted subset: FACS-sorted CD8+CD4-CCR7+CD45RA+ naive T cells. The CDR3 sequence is CASSLGLAGDKSEQYF. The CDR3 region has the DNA TGTGCCAGCAGCTTGGGACTAGCGGGAGATAAAAGCGAGCAGTACTTC.